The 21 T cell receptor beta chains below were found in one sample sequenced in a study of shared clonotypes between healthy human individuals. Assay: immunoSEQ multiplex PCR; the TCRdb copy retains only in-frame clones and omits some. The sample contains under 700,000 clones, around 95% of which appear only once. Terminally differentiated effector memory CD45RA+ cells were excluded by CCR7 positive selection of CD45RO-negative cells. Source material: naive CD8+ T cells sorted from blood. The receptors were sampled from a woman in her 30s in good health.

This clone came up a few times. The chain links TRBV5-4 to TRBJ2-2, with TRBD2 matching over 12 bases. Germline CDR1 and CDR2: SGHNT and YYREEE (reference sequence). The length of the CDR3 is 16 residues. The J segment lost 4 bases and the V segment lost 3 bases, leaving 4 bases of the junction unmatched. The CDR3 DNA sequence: TGTGCCAGCAGCTCCGGACTAGCGGGAAGCACCGGGGAGCTGTTTTTT. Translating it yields CASSSGLAGSTGELFF.

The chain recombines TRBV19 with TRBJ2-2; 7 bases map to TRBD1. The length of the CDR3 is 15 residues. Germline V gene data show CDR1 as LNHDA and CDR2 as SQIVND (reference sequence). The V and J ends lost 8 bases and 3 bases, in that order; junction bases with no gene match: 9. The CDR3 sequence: CASSIDREDTGELFF. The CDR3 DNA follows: TGTGCCAGTTCGATTGACAGGGAAGACACCGGGGAGCTGTTTTTT.

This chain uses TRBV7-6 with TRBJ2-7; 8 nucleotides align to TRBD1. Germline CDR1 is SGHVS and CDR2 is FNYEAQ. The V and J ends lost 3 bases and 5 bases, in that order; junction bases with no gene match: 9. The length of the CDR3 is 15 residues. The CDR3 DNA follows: TGTGCCAGCAGCTTGGGGCCAGGGGGCGTTAACGAGCAGTACTTC. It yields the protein CASSLGPGGVNEQYF.

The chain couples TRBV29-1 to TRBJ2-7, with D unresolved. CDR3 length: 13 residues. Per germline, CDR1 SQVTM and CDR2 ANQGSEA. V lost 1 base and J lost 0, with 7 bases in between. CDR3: CSVEVGGSYEQYF. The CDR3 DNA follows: TGCAGCGTTGAAGTCGGTGGCTCCTACGAGCAGTACTTC.

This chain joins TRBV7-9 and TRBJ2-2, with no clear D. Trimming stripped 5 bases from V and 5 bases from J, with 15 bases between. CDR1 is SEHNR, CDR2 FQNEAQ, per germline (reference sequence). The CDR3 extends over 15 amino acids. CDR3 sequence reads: CASSAPVPGTGELFF. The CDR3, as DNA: TGTGCCAGCAGCGCGCCGGTGCCCGGGACCGGGGAGCTGTTTTTT.

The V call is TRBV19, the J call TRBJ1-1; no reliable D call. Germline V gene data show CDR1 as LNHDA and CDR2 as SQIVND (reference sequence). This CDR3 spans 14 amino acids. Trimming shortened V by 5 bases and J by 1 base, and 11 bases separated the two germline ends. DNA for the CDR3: TGTGCCAGTAGTCACGAGAACCCGAACACTGAAGCTTTCTTT. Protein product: CASSHENPNTEAFF.

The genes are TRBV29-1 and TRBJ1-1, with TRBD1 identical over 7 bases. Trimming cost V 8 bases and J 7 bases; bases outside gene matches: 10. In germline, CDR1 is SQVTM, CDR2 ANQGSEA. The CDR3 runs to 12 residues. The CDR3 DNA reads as TGCAGCATTCCGGAGGGGGCGGGTGAAGCTTTCTTT. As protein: CSIPEGAGEAFF.

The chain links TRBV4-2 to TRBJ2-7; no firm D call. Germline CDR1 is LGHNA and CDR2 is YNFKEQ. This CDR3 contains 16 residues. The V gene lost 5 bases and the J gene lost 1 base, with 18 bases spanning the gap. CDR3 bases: TGTGCCAGCAGCGAACCCTCCTGGTGGCGATCCTACGAGCAGTACTTC. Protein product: CASSEPSWWRSYEQYF.

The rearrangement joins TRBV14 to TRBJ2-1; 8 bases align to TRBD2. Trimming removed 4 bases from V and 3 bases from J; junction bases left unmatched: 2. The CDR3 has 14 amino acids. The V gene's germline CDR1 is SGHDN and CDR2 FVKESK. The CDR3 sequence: CASSRTSGYNEQFF. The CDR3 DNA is TGTGCCAGCAGCCGTACTAGCGGCTACAATGAGCAGTTCTTC.

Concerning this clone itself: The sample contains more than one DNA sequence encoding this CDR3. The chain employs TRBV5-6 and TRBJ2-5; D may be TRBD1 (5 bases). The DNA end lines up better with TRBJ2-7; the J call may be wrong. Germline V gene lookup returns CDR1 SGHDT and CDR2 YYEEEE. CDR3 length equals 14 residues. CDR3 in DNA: TGTGCCAGCAGCTTGGGGGGCTCCTCCTACGAGCAGTACTTC. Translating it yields CASSLGGSSYEQYF.

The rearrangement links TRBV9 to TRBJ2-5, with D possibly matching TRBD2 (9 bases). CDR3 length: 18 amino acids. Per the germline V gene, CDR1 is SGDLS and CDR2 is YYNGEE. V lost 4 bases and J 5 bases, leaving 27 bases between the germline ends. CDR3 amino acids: CASSPQGAGGPGGETQYF. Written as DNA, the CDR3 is TGTGCCAGCAGCCCGCAGGGGGCGGGAGGGCCTGGTGGGGAGACCCAGTACTTC.

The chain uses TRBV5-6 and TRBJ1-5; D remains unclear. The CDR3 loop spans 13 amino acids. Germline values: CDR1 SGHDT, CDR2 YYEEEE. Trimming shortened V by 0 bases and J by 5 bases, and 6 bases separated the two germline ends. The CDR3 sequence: CASSLAGHQPQHF. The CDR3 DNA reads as TGTGCCAGCAGCTTGGCCGGACATCAGCCCCAGCATTTT.

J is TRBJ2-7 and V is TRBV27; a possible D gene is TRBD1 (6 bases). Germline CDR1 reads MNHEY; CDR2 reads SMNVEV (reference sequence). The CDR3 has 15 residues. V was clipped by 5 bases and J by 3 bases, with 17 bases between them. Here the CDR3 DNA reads TGTGCCAGCAGTCGAACTACAGGGAGCTACTACGAGCAGTACTTC. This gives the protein CASSRTTGSYYEQYF.

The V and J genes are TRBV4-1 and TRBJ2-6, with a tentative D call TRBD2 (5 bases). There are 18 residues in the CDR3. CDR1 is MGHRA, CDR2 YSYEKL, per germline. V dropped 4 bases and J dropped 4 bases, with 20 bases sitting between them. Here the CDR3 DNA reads TGCGCCAGCAGCCTAATAAGGACGGACTTCGACGGGGCCAACGTCCTGACTTTC. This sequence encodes CASSLIRTDFDGANVLTF.

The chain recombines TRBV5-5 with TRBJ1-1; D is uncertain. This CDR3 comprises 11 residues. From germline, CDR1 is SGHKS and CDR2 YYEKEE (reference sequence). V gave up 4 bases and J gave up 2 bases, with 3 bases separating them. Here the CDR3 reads CASSPNTEAFF. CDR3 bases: TGTGCCAGCAGCCCCAACACTGAAGCTTTCTTT.

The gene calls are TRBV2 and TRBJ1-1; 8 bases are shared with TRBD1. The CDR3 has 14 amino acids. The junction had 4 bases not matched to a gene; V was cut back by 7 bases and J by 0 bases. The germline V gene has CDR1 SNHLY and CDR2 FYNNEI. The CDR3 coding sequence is TGTGCCAGCACGGGACAGGTTATGAACACTGAAGCTTTCTTT. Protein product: CASTGQVMNTEAFF. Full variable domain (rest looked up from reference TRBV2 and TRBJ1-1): EPEVTQTPSHQVTQMGQEVILRCVPISNHLYFYWYRQILGQKVEFLVSFYNNEISEKSEIFDDQFSVERPDGSNFTLKIRSTKLEDSAMYFCASTGQVMNTEAFFGQGTRLTVV.

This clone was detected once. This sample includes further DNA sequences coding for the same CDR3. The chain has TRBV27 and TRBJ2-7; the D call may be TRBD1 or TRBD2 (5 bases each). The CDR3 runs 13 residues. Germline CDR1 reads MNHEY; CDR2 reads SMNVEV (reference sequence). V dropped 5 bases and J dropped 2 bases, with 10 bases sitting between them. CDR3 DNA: TGTGCCAGCAGTCTAAGAGGGGCCTACGAGCAGTACTTC. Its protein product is CASSLRGAYEQYF.

This chain's CDR3 is CASSPDHTSYEQYF. The CDR3 region has the DNA TGTGCCAGCTCACCCGACCACACCTCCTACGAGCAGTACTTC. The rearrangement links TRBV18 to TRBJ2-7; D unresolved. The CDR3 has 14 amino acids. Trimming shortened V by 3 bases and J by 0 bases, and 9 bases separated the two germline ends. Germline loops: CDR1 KGHSH, CDR2 LQKENI.

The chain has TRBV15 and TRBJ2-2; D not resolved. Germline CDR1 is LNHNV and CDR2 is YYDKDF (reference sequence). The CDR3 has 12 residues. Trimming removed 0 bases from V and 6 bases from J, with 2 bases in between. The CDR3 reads CATSRDSGELFF. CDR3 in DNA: TGTGCCACCAGCAGAGACTCCGGGGAGCTGTTTTTT.

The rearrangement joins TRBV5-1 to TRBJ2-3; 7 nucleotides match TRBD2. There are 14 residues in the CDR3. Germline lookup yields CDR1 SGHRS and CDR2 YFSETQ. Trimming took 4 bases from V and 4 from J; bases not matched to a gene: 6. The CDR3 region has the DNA TGCGCCAGCAGCATGACTAGCAGGTCAGATACGCAGTATTTT. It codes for CASSMTSRSDTQYF. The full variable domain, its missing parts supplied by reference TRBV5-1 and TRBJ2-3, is KAGVTQTPRYLIKTRGQQVTLSCSPISGHRSVSWYQQTPGQGLQFLFEYFSETQRNKGNFPGRFSGRQFSNSRSEMNVSTLELGDSALYLCASSMTSRSDTQYFGPGTRLTVL.

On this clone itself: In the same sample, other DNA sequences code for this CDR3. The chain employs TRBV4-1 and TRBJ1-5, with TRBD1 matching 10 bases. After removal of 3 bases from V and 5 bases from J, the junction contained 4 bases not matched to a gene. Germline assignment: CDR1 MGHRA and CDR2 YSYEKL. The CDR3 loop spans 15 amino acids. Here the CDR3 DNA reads TGCGCCAGCAGCCAGGGGACAGGGGACCATCAGCCCCAGCATTTT. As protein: CASSQGTGDHQPQHF.